These 24 T cell receptor beta chains were all obtained from the same sample, sequenced in a study of cytomegalovirus exposure and HLA in healthy donors. PCR primers comprised 60 Vbeta and 13 Jbeta primers. Method: immunoSEQ multiplex PCR; TCRdb's copy keeps in-frame clones and lacks some. The sample lists 190,000 or so clones; 82% were seen once. Specimen: PBMCs. The receptor source for this set is a boy aged 2 to 9 in good health and CMV-seronegative.

This chain joins TRBV27 and TRBJ2-7, with D maybe TRBD1 (5 bases). Germline V gene data show CDR1 as MNHEY and CDR2 as SMNVEV (reference sequence). The ends were cut back, 4 bases at V and 0 bases at J, with 10 bases in the middle. This CDR3 region has 14 residues. As DNA, the CDR3 is TGTGCCAGCAGTTCACACAGGAGCTCCTACGAGCAGTACTTC. Protein product: CASSSHRSSYEQYF.

The V gene is TRBV14, the J gene TRBJ2-1, with D tentatively TRBD2 (5 bases). CDR3 length: 16 residues. CDR1 and CDR2 from the germline V gene are SGHDN and FVKESK. Trimming shortened V by 1 base and J by 0 bases, and 10 bases separated the two germline ends. The CDR3 nucleotides read TGTGCCAGCAGCCAAGGAGGGTTAGTCTCCTACAATGAGCAGTTCTTC. It yields the protein CASSQGGLVSYNEQFF.

This clone was seen a few times. The genes are TRBV11-2 and TRBJ1-1, with D unresolved. This CDR3 is 13 amino acids long. The V end lost 2 bases, the J end lost 0 bases, and 4 bases lay between the germline ends. The germline gives CDR1 SGHAT, CDR2 FQNNGV. CDR3 protein: CASSLHMNTEAFF. The CDR3 region has the DNA TGTGCCAGCAGCTTACACATGAACACTGAAGCTTTCTTT. Complete variable domain (other parts from reference TRBV11-2 and TRBJ1-1): EAGVAQSPRYKIIEKRQSVAFWCNPISGHATLYWYQQILGQGPKLLIQFQNNGVVDDSQLPKDRFSAERLKGVDSTLKIQPAKLEDSAVYLCASSLHMNTEAFFGQGTRLTVV.

The CDR3 sequence is CASSPQTQGGKETQYF. The CDR3 DNA reads as TGTGCCAGCAGCCCTCAGACCCAGGGCGGGAAGGAGACCCAGTACTTC. V gene TRBV7-2 combines with J gene TRBJ2-5; TRBD2 is a possible D gene (6 bases). The CDR3 is 16 amino acids. Germline V lookup: CDR1 SGHTA, CDR2 FQGNSA. The germline V and J ends were trimmed by 5 bases and 5 bases, with 21 bases remaining between them.

The chain carries TRBV6-6 and TRBJ2-5, with 8 bases fitting TRBD2. CDR1 is MNHNY and CDR2 is SVGAGI in the germline V gene (reference sequence). The CDR3 is made up of 16 amino acids. V was pared by 2 bases and J by 2 bases, with 7 bases of the junction left unmatched. The CDR3 DNA is TGTGCCAGCAGTTACCGTGCGGGGGGATGGCAAGAGACCCAGTACTTC. This sequence encodes CASSYRAGGWQETQYF.

V usage is TRBV9 and J usage is TRBJ2-5; a weak D match, TRBD2 (6 bases). The CDR3 consists of 15 residues. V shed 0 bases and J shed 4 bases, with 13 bases lying between them. Germline lookup yields CDR1 SGDLS and CDR2 YYNGEE. The CDR3 coding sequence is TGTGCCAGCAGCGTAGGAGGGACTTGGGGAGAGACCCAGTACTTC. Translated, it gives CASSVGGTWGETQYF.

The V and J genes are TRBV5-4 and TRBJ1-6; no reliable D call. V gave up 4 bases and J gave up 5 bases, with 4 bases separating them. This CDR3 spans 12 amino acids. Germline V CDR1 and CDR2: SGHNT, YYREEE (reference sequence). The CDR3 nucleotides are TGTGCCAGCAGCGGCAATAATTCACCCCTCCACTTT. Residues: CASSGNNSPLHF.

CDR3 in amino acids: CASRIQGRSTDTQYF. The CDR3 nucleotides are TGCGCCAGCAGGATACAGGGGAGAAGCACAGATACGCAGTATTTT. The rearrangement uses TRBV5-1 and TRBJ2-3; 7 bases match TRBD1. Germline values: CDR1 SGHRS, CDR2 YFSETQ. The CDR3 totals 15 residues. J gave up 0 bases and V 5 bases, and 6 bases lay outside the gene matches.

The V gene is TRBV6-5, the J gene TRBJ1-3; D might be TRBD1 (6 bases). The germline V gene has CDR1 MNHEY and CDR2 SVGAGI. Trimming stripped 4 bases from V and 0 bases from J, with 13 bases between. The CDR3 sequence is 16 residues long. The CDR3 DNA reads as TGTGCCAGCAGTTTACACAGGACAGACTCTGGAAACACCATATATTTT. This gives the protein CASSLHRTDSGNTIYF.

CDR3 coding DNA: TGTGCCAGCAGCTTAGTTGGCCGGGTTGGCGAAAAACTGTTTTTT. Its translation is CASSLVGRVGEKLFF. The rearrangement uses TRBV7-6 and TRBJ1-4; D is undetermined. Germline V gene sequence: CDR1 SGHVS, CDR2 FNYEAQ. Trimming cost V 1 base and J 8 bases, with 14 bases left between them. The CDR3 runs 15 residues.

The chain combines TRBV18 with TRBJ2-1; the D gene is possibly TRBD1 (5 bases). Looked up from germline, CDR1 is KGHSH and CDR2 is LQKENI. The CDR3 is made up of 16 amino acids. Trimming pared 3 bases from V and 3 bases from J, leaving 15 bases between. The CDR3 sequence is CASSPYPRRDYNEQFF. CDR3 DNA sequence: TGTGCCAGCTCACCCTACCCTCGCAGGGACTACAATGAGCAGTTCTTC.

This chain joins TRBV29-1 and TRBJ2-1, with 9 bases aligning to TRBD2. The junction had 3 bases not matched to a gene; V was cut back by 4 bases and J by 2 bases. This CDR3 region has 14 residues. Germline V lookup: CDR1 SQVTM, CDR2 ANQGSEA. CDR3 nucleotide sequence: TGCAGCGTTGTCCAGCGGGGGGCCTACAATGAGCAGTTCTTC. Residues: CSVVQRGAYNEQFF.

This rearrangement joins TRBV11-2 to TRBJ1-2; D is ambiguous. CDR3 length equals 14 residues. Germline CDR1 reads SGHAT; CDR2 reads FQNNGV. With 0 bases removed from V and 2 bases from J, the gap between germline ends came to 7 bases. DNA of the CDR3: TGTGCCAGCAGCTTAGAGGCCAGGAACTATGGCTACACCTTC. Translated: CASSLEARNYGYTF.

The chain combines TRBV27 with TRBJ2-2, with D perhaps TRBD1 (5 bases). The CDR3 has 14 amino acids. Trimming took off 4 bases at V and 1 base at J, with 7 bases between the two ends. Germline CDR1 reads MNHEY; CDR2 reads SMNVEV (reference sequence). CDR3 loop: CASSSGMNTGELFF. The CDR3 nucleotides read TGTGCCAGCAGTTCAGGGATGAACACCGGGGAGCTGTTTTTT.

CDR3 residues: CASSQDIDQPQHF. Here the CDR3 DNA reads TGTGCCAGCAGCCAAGATATTGATCAGCCCCAGCATTTT. This chain links TRBV4-2 with TRBJ1-5; no clear D gene. This CDR3 spans 13 amino acids. With 0 bases removed from V and 5 bases from J, the gap between germline ends came to 5 bases. CDR1 and CDR2 from the germline V gene are LGHNA and YNFKEQ.

This clone was observed a few times. V gene TRBV9 combines with J gene TRBJ2-3, with 9 bases matching TRBD2. The germline V gene encodes CDR1 SGDLS and CDR2 YYNGEE. After removal of 0 bases from V and 5 bases from J, the junction contained 7 bases not matched to a gene. This CDR3 region has 16 residues. The CDR3 loop is CASSVGSGGDGDTQYF. CDR3 DNA sequence: TGTGCCAGCAGCGTAGGTAGCGGGGGAGACGGAGATACGCAGTATTTT.

This chain joins TRBV20-1 and TRBJ2-2; D perhaps matches TRBD1 (5 bases). CDR3 length: 11 residues. V lost 6 bases and J lost 7, with 9 bases in between. From germline, CDR1 is DFQATT and CDR2 SNEGSKA (reference sequence). CDR3 in amino acids: CSAHRLGELFF. The DNA for the CDR3 is TGCAGTGCCCACAGGCTCGGGGAGCTGTTTTTT.

This clone was detected only once. The chain links TRBV2 to TRBJ2-3, with a possible D match to TRBD2 (5 bases). V was shortened by 7 bases and J by 2 bases, with 7 bases between the two germline ends. The CDR3 is 12 amino acids. Germline CDR1 SNHLY, CDR2 FYNNEI. CDR3 region: CASTRDTDTQYF. For the CDR3, the DNA is TGTGCCAGCACCCGGGACACAGATACGCAGTATTTT.

The V and J genes are TRBV12-2 and TRBJ1-6. TRBV12-2 is shown as a pseudogene. The CDR3 runs to 17 residues. Written as DNA, the CDR3 is TGTGCAAGTCCCACCGTTAGGATACGGAAGGAGAATTCACCCCTCCACTTT. As protein: CASPTVRIRKENSPLHF.

V usage is TRBV19 and J usage is TRBJ1-5; D is unresolved. Germline CDR1 is LNHDA and CDR2 is SQIVND (reference sequence). The V and J ends lost 1 base and 7 bases respectively, with 5 bases between them. The CDR3 has 12 amino acids. The CDR3 bases are TGTGCCAGTAGTATAGCCCAGCAGCCCCAGCATTTT. The encoded protein is CASSIAQQPQHF.

The V call is TRBV27, the J call TRBJ2-5; TRBD1 matches at 9 bases. CDR1 and CDR2 (germline): MNHEY, SMNVEV (reference sequence). CDR3 size: 14 residues. After removal of 5 bases from V and 10 bases from J, the junction contained 11 bases not matched to a gene. The CDR3 DNA reads TGTGCCAGCAGTGCAAACGGGGGGACAGGGTACCAGTACTTC. This gives the protein CASSANGGTGYQYF.

V usage is TRBV7-8 and J usage is TRBJ2-7; 7 nucleotides line up with TRBD2. J gave up 5 bases and V 2 bases, and 3 bases lay outside the gene matches. The CDR3 is 13 residues long. Germline-derived CDR1 and CDR2 are SGHVS and FQNEAQ. As DNA, the CDR3 is TGTGCCAGCAGCTTAAGACGGGGGGACGAGCAGTACTTC. Its translation is CASSLRRGDEQYF.

In this sample, this clone turned up a few times. In nucleotides, the CDR3 is TGCGCCAGCAGCCCCGCTAGCGGGGTGGGCTACGAGCAGTACTTC. It specifies CASSPASGVGYEQYF. The chain employs TRBV5-1 and TRBJ2-7; TRBD2 aligns across 9 bases. The CDR3 covers 15 residues. J lost 3 bases, V lost 4 bases, and 8 bases had no gene match. The germline CDR1 and CDR2 sequences are SGHRS and YFSETQ.

This chain uses TRBV6-5 with TRBJ2-5, with 7 bases aligning to TRBD1. The better agreement between TRBJ2-7 and the DNA end casts doubt on the J call. Germline-derived CDR1 and CDR2 are MNHEY and SVGAGI. The length of the CDR3 is 13 residues. CDR3 DNA sequence: TGTGCCAGCAAACCCGGGACAGCCTACGAGCAGTACTTC. Amino acids: CASKPGTAYEQYF.